This T cell receptor (beta chain) came from a study of shared clonotypes between healthy human individuals (dated by TCRdb to about 2020). Turning to the overall study: The cohort comprised two women and a few men aged 18 to 49 years. For each donor, CD4 naive and CD4 memory were each run on three plates, CD8 naive on two plates, and CD8 memory on one plate. Blood TCR repertoires of a handful of healthy adults were deeply sequenced to estimate repertoire size and the extent of clonotype sharing between individuals. To increase sequencing depth and limit assay-specific biases, TCR repertoire library preparation and sequencing were carried out by different laboratories using diverse techniques. Per donor, leukapheresis produced somewhere between about 0.94 and 9 billion PBMCs.

In regard to this clone: No cognate antigen has been identified for it. Within one base of it there is no much larger clone, and no base qualities were kept.

CD8 naive samples were CD45RO-negative cells positively selected for CCR7, giving a CD45RA+CCR7+ population that excluded TemRA cells. Healthy HIV-negative adults with no recently reported acute infections or vaccinations were included as donors. Every donor was a Caucasian adult residing in Nashville, Tennessee, USA. Blood was collected by leukapheresis, and PBMCs were isolated by Ficoll-Histopaque density gradient centrifugation and then cryopreserved in liquid nitrogen vapor phase. Purity and quantity of every magnetically sorted T cell population were checked by analytical flow cytometry. Genomic DNA was isolated from each sorted fraction and quantified by UV absorbance on a Nanodrop 2000c. What the authors observed across the whole study: Naive subsets generally had larger estimated clonotype richness than memory subsets. Across four donors, around 5% of naive CD4, roughly 3.8% of naive CD8, about 2.3% of memory CD4, and approximately 0.42% of memory CD8 clonotypes were shared. Based on pairwise subsampling, the degree of clonotype sharing among donors was expected to be affected by sequencing depth. Sampling was restricted to blood, and TCR repertoires in tissues likely differ from the TCR repertoires found in blood. Clonotypes shared by all four sorted-subset donors showed higher generation probabilities than non-shared clonotypes. Because the study included a small number of donors, the genetic and exposure-history diversity represented was limited. Incomplete sequencing was indicated by rarefaction of sorted-subset datasets, despite the large sequencing depth.

The CDR3 starts with the cysteine, ends with the phenylalanine, and has 16 residues. Only the CDR3 portion is preserved as DNA: 48 bases, with reading frame beginning at the first base. In the germline V gene (reference sequence), CDR1 corresponds to MNHEY and CDR2 to SMNVEV. Between the V and J ends, shortened by 3 bases and 3 bases respectively, the junction contains 18 bases. Using the deep immunoSEQ assay, TCR CDR3 regions were amplified from genomic DNA by multiplex PCR. Genomic DNA extracted from each cell subset was distributed evenly over all wells of several immunoSEQ 96-well plates, and each plate served as one replicate. For sorted subsets, each replicate PCR was loaded with roughly 190 ng genomic DNA, equivalent to some 27,000 T cell genomes. Purified libraries were measured with a Qubit 3.0 fluorometer, size-checked on a Bioanalyzer 2100, and measured again with the KAPA Library Quantification kit. Every immunoSEQ 96-well plate was sequenced on a separate single-read 150-cycle Illumina NextSeq 550 flow cell. The study's processing was this. The immunoSEQ output contained only junctional sequences without quality scores, so filtering could not match that applied to full-length reads. Sequences were annotated with PyIR, a Python wrapper for IgBLAST v1.9, and V/J genes and CDR3 were assigned using IMGT germline references. Reads with weak V/J assignments (E-value above 1e-6), missing CDR3, stop codons, out-of-frame junctions, or ambiguous translated residues were removed. V3J clonotypes were defined by identical inferred V gene, J gene, and CDR3 amino acid sequence. Percentage overlap between repertoires was computed as shared unique clonotypes divided by the size of the smaller repertoire. Three approaches were used to assess repertoire richness: RTK rarefaction, the Chao1 estimator, and Recon v2.1 estimates of unobserved clonotypes. Generation probabilities for all TCRbeta clonotypes obtained by the gDNA method from a few donors were computed using OLGA. As stored in TCRdb, this immuneACCESS dataset retains in-frame rearrangements with V and J assigned. A fraction of the clones does not appear; measured against another copy, unresolved V genes explain less than half of the discrepancy, and the remainder lacks a known reason. D and trimming were read from the DNA, whereas the V and J calls and clone size are those reported in that table. A total of nearly 2 million clones appear in this sample, just under 95% of them only once. More than 0.95% of the sample is taken by the ten largest.

The receptor was derived from a man aged 18-30 years in good health. This chain joins TRBV27 to TRBJ2-7, with TRBD1 perhaps the D gene, on 6 matching bases. The sample consisted of naive CD8+ T cells sorted from blood. The intended sense of this specimen's cell subset or site label: CD45RA+CCR7+. CDR3 loop: CASSFSTGSNIYEQYF. The DNA is as follows: TGTGCCAGCAGTTTTTCTACAGGGTCGAATATCTACGAGCAGTACTTC.